The T cell receptor beta chain under discussion was sequenced for a study of cytomegalovirus exposure and HLA in healthy donors. Study outcomes and limitations: A previous analysis found most TCR beta V segments productive roughly 87% or roughly 30% of the time.

PCR used 60 Vbeta primers and 13 Jbeta primers. Generated by immunoSEQ multiplex PCR, the TCRdb table keeps only in-frame clones and is missing some. The sample includes under 85,000 clones, approximately 72% seen only once; the top ten take over 9.5%. For this clone: Antigen specificity is unknown.

The CDR3 runs 13 residues. Germline-derived CDR1 and CDR2 are GTSNPN and SVGIG (reference sequence). V shed 4 bases, J shed 1 base, and the junction held 2 bases outside the gene matches. Sequencing was carried out using PBMCs. The V gene is TRBV30, the J gene TRBJ1-1; 8 nucleotides line up with TRBD1. The receptor comes from a woman younger than 45 in good health and CMV-seronegative. The CDR3 DNA reads as TGTGCCTGGACAGGGGGCTGGAACACTGAAGCTTTCTTT. Its translation is CAWTGGWNTEAFF.